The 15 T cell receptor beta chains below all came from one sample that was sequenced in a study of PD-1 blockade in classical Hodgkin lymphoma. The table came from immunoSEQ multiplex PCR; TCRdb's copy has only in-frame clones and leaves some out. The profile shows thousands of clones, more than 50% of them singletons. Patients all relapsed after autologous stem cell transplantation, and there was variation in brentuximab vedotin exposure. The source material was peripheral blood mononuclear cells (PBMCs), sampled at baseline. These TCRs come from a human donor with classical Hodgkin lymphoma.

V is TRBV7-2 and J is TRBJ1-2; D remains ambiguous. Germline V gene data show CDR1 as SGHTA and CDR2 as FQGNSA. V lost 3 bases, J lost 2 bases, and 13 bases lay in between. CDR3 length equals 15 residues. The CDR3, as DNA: TGTGCCAGCAGCTTTACCACAGAAACAAACTATGGCTACACCTTC. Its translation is CASSFTTETNYGYTF. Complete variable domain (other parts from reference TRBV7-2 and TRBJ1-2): GAGVSQSPSNKVTEKGKDVELRCDPISGHTALYWYRQSLGQGLEFLIYFQGNSAPDKSGLPSDRFSAERTGGSVSTLTIQRTQQEDSAVYLCASSFTTETNYGYTFGSGTRLTVV.

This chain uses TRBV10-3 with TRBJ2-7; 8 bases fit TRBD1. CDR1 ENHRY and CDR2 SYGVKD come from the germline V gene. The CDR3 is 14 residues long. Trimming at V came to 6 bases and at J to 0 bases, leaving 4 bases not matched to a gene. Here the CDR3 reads CAIRRTGFSYEQYF. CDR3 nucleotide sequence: TGTGCCATCAGGAGGACAGGGTTCTCCTACGAGCAGTACTTC.

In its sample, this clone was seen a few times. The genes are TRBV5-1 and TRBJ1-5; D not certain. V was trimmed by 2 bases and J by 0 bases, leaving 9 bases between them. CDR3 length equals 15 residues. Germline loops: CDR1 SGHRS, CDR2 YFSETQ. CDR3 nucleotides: TGCGCCAGCAGCTTAGGAACCTATAGCAATCAGCCCCAGCATTTT. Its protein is CASSLGTYSNQPQHF.

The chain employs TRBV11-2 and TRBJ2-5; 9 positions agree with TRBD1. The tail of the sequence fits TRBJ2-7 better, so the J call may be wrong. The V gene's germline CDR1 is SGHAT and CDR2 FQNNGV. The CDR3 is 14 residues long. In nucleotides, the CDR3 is TGTGCCAGCAGCCCGACAGGGGGAAGGGACGAGCAGTACTTC. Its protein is CASSPTGGRDEQYF.

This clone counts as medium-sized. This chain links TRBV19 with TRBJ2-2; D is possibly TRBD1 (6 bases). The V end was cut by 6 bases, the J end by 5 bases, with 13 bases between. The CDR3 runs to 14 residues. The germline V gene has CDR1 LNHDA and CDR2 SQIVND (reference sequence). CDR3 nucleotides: TGTGCCAGTAGCGGACAGTCGGAGACCGGGGAGCTGTTTTTT. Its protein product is CASSGQSETGELFF.

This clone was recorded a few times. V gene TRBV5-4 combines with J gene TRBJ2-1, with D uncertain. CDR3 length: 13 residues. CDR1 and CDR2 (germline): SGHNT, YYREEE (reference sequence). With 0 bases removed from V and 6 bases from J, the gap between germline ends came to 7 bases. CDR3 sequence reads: CASSLEQRNEQFF. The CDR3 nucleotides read TGTGCCAGCAGCTTGGAGCAGCGCAATGAGCAGTTCTTC.

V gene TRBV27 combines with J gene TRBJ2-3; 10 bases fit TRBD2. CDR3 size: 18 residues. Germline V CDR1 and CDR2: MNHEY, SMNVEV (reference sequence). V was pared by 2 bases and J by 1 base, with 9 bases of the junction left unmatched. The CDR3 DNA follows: TGTGCCAGCAGTTTAAGGGGGCCTAGCGGGGGTGGCACAGATACGCAGTATTTT. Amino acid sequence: CASSLRGPSGGGTDTQYF.

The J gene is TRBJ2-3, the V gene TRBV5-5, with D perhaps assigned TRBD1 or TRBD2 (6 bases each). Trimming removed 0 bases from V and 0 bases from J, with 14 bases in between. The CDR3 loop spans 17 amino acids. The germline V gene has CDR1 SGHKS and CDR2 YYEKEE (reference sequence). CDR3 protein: CASSLVEGGLSTDTQYF. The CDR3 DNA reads TGTGCCAGCAGCTTGGTGGAAGGGGGACTTAGCACAGATACGCAGTATTTT. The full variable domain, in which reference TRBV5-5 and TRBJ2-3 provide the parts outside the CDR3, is DAGVTQSPTHLIKTRGQQVTLRCSPISGHKSVSWYQQVLGQGPQFIFQYYEKEERGRGNFPDRFSARQFPNYSSELNVNALLLGDSALYLCASSLVEGGLSTDTQYFGPGTRLTVL.

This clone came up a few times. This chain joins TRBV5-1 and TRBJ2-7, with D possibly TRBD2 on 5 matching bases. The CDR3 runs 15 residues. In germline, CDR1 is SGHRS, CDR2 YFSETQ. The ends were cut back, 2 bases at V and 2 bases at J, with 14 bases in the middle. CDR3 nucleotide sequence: TGCGCCAGCAGCTTAGAGGGAATAGGACCCTACGAGCAGTACTTC. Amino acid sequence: CASSLEGIGPYEQYF.

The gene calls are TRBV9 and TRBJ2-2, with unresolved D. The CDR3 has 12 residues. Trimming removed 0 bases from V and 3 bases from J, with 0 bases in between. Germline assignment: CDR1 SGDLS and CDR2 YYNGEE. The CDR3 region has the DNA TGTGCCAGCAGCGTAGACACCGGGGAGCTGTTTTTT. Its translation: CASSVDTGELFF. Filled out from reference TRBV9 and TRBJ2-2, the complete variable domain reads DSGVTQTPKHLITATGQRVTLRCSPRSGDLSVYWYQQSLDQGLQFLIQYYNGEERAKGNILERFSAQQFPDLHSELNLSSLELGDSALYFCASSVDTGELFFGEGSRLTVL.

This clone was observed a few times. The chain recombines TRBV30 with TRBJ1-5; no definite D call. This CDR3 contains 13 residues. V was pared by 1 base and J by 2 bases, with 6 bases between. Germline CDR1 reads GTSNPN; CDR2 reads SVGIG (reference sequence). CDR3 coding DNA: TGTGCCTGGAGTGACTATGGCAATCAGCCCCAGCATTTT. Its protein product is CAWSDYGNQPQHF.

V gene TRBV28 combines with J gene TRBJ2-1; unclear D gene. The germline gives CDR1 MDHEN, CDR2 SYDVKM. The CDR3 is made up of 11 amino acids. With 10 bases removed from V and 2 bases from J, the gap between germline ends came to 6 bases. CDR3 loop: CATTTYNEQFF. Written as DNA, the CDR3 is TGTGCCACCACGACCTACAATGAGCAGTTCTTC.

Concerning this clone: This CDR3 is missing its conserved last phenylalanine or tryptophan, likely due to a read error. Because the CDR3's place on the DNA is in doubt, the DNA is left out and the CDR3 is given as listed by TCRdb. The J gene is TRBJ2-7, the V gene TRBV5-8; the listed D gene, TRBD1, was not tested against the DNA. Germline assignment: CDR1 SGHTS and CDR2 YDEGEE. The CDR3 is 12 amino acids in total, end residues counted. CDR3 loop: CARSQGGRRRII.

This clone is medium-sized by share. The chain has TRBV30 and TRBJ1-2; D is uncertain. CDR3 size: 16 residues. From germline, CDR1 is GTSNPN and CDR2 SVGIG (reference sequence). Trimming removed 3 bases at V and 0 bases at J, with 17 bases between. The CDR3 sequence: CAWSAIGLGANYGYTF. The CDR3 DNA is TGTGCCTGGAGCGCAATTGGACTGGGAGCTAACTATGGCTACACCTTC. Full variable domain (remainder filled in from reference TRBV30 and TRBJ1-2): SQTIHQWPATLVQPVGSPLSLECTVEGTSNPNLYWYRQAAGRGLQLLFYSVGIGQISSEVPQNLSASRPQDRQFILSSKKLLLSDSGFYLCAWSAIGLGANYGYTFGSGTRLTVV.

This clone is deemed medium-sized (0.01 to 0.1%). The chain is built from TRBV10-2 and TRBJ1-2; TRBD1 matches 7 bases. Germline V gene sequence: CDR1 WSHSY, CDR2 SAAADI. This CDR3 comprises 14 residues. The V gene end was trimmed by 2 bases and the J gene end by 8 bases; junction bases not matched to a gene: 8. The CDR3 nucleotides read TGCGCCAGCAGTGAGGTGGACAGGTCGCGGGGCTACACCTTC. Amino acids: CASSEVDRSRGYTF.